This T cell receptor (beta chain) was recovered during a study of patients and donors after allogeneic stem cell transplantation. CDR3 size: 15 residues. Per germline, CDR1 DFQATT and CDR2 SNEGSKA (reference sequence). V shed 0 bases and J shed 1 base, with 13 bases lying between them. TCRdb reprocessed the RT-PCR reads with MiXCR, giving one entry per CDR3 protein. The sample has 150,000 to 200,000 distinct CDR3 sequences; 30% are singletons. The sequenced sample was blood, either unsorted or a sorted T cell fraction (not recorded which). The chain has TRBV20-1 and TRBJ2-7; weak D call: TRBD1 (5 bases). The source is a human donor who was either an allogeneic HSCT recipient or a stem cell or donor lymphocyte infusion donor (not recorded which). It is not recorded whose cells these are; they may come from a transplant donor. CDR3 region: CSARDMAGWSYEQYF. In DNA, the CDR3 is TGCAGTGCTAGAGACATGGCAGGGTGGTCCTACGAGCAGTACTTC.